These 14 T cell receptor beta chains came from one sample sequenced in a study of response to subunit inactivated influenza vaccine. TCRdb independently ran MiXCR on the RT-PCR reads; one entry per CDR3 protein. In the table there are about 520,000 distinct CDR3 sequences, roughly 23% of which are singletons. The material was CD4+ T cells sorted from PBMCs, obtained 5 to 6 days after vaccination. These receptors were collected from a man in his forties or fifties who received an inactivated influenza vaccine.

The table lists this clonotype with many counts. V usage is TRBV5-1 and J usage is TRBJ2-3, with D possibly matching TRBD1 (5 bases). The length of the CDR3 is 12 residues. CDR1 and CDR2 from the germline V gene are SGHRS and YFSETQ. Trimming shortened V by 3 bases and J by 6 bases, and 8 bases separated the two germline ends. The CDR3 bases are TGCGCCAGCAGCTCCCCAGGGGATACGCAGTATTTT. It yields the protein CASSSPGDTQYF.

This chain uses TRBV20-1 with TRBJ2-3, with TRBD2 matching 8 bases. The CDR3 sequence is 14 residues long. Germline CDR1 is DFQATT and CDR2 is SNEGSKA (reference sequence). V lost 3 bases to trimming and J lost 2 bases; unmatched junction nucleotides: 4. DNA for the CDR3: TGCAGTGCTAGTGGGGGACTAGTCACAGATACGCAGTATTTT. Translation gives CSASGGLVTDTQYF.

This clonotype has only a few counts. V usage is TRBV18 and J usage is TRBJ2-1; 7 nucleotides agree with TRBD2. The germline V gene has CDR1 KGHSH and CDR2 LQKENI. The CDR3 is made up of 15 amino acids. After removal of 3 bases from V and 4 bases from J, the junction contained 6 bases not matched to a gene. The CDR3 DNA is TGTGCCAGCTCACCCCTAGCGGTCTCTTACAATGAGCAGTTCTTC. This translates into CASSPLAVSYNEQFF.

This sequence joins TRBV29-1 and TRBJ2-2; D remains unclear. The CDR3 is 11 residues long. V lost 7 bases and J lost 3, with 6 bases in between. The germline gives CDR1 SQVTM, CDR2 ANQGSEA. This CDR3 reads CSGSDTGELFF. CDR3 nucleotide sequence: TGCAGCGGTAGTGACACCGGGGAGCTGTTTTTT.

This clonotype was counted only a few times. The chain is built from TRBV29-1 and TRBJ1-3, with 7 positions matching TRBD1. There are 16 residues in the CDR3. Germline-derived CDR1 and CDR2 are SQVTM and ANQGSEA. The junction had 5 bases not matched to a gene; V was cut back by 0 bases and J by 0 bases. The chain's CDR3 is CSVEDRWDSSGNTIYF. In nucleotides, the CDR3 is TGCAGCGTTGAAGATCGATGGGACAGCTCTGGAAACACCATATATTTT.

V gene TRBV3-1 combines with J gene TRBJ2-7, with D perhaps assigned TRBD1 or TRBD2 (5 bases each). The V end lost 3 bases, the J end lost 1 base, and 13 bases lay between the germline ends. Germline loops: CDR1 LGHDT, CDR2 YNNKEL (reference sequence). The CDR3 loop spans 15 amino acids. CDR3 in DNA: TGTGCCAGCAGCCATCAGGGACCCGGATCCTACGAGCAGTACTTC. Its translation is CASSHQGPGSYEQYF.

A few counts support this clonotype. The genes are TRBV9 and TRBJ1-1, with 10 bases that match TRBD1. CDR1 SGDLS and CDR2 YYNGEE come from the germline V gene. This CDR3 spans 15 amino acids. Losses at the gene ends were 3 bases for V and 5 bases for J; bases not matched to a gene: 7. Here the CDR3 DNA reads TGTGCCAGCAGCGCACGGACAGGGGGTTCGACTGAAGCTTTCTTT. Its translation is CASSARTGGSTEAFF.

This clonotype has at least ten counts. The chain has TRBV7-6 and TRBJ2-1; 10 bases are shared with TRBD2. Germline-derived CDR1 and CDR2 are SGHVS and FNYEAQ. The CDR3 is made up of 18 amino acids. With V trimmed by 2 bases and J by 9 bases, 16 bases remained unmatched. CDR3 in amino acids: CASSLLTPASGGRIEQFF. Written as DNA, the CDR3 is TGTGCCAGCAGCTTACTCACCCCGGCTAGCGGGGGAAGGATTGAGCAGTTCTTC.

The chain links TRBV20-1 to TRBJ2-7; 7 bases map to TRBD1. V lost 6 bases and J lost 4; bases outside the gene matches: 9. The CDR3 runs to 13 residues. Germline assignment: CDR1 DFQATT and CDR2 SNEGSKA (reference sequence). The CDR3 spells CSASEGAQYEQYF. Here the CDR3 DNA reads TGCAGTGCAAGCGAGGGGGCTCAATACGAGCAGTACTTC.

The chain has TRBV10-3 and TRBJ2-3; 9 nucleotides match TRBD1. Per germline, CDR1 ENHRY and CDR2 SYGVKD. The V gene end was trimmed by 6 bases and the J gene end by 5 bases; junction bases not matched to a gene: 6. The CDR3 consists of 14 residues. The CDR3 DNA reads as TGTGCCATCAGCCTTGACAGGGGGAGAGATACGCAGTATTTT. It codes for CAISLDRGRDTQYF.

This clonotype came up a few times. This chain connects TRBV12-3 or TRBV12-4 to TRBJ2-7; TRBD1 matches at 9 bases. J was trimmed by 7 bases and V by 7 bases; bases with no gene match: 11. The CDR3 is 14 amino acids. The CDR3 region is CASTTGTGLLEQYF. CDR3 nucleotides: TGTGCCAGCACCACCGGGACAGGGTTGTTAGAGCAGTACTTC.

The chain is built from TRBV2 and TRBJ1-2; no clear D. The ends were cut back, 4 bases at V and 8 bases at J, with 14 bases in the middle. CDR1 SNHLY and CDR2 FYNNEI come from the germline V gene. CDR3 length: 13 amino acids. Written as DNA, the CDR3 is TGTGCCAGCAGTGTCTCGGAGGCGGGGGGCTACACCTTC. It specifies CASSVSEAGGYTF.

This clonotype was found a few times. The J gene is TRBJ2-5, the V gene TRBV7-2; D assignment may be TRBD1 or TRBD2 (5 bases each). This CDR3 is built from 16 residues. CDR1 and CDR2 (germline): SGHTA, FQGNSA. V was pared by 4 bases and J by 1 base, with 16 bases between. The CDR3 loop reads CASSSSAVGTQETQYF. The CDR3 coding sequence is TGTGCCAGCAGCTCGTCAGCCGTAGGGACCCAAGAGACCCAGTACTTC.

V and J are TRBV12-3 or TRBV12-4 and TRBJ2-4, with D possibly called TRBD1 or TRBD2 (6 bases each). This CDR3 is 12 amino acids long. V gave up 3 bases and J gave up 9 bases, with 9 bases separating them. CDR3 amino acids: CASSFGGGIQYF. The CDR3 DNA reads TGTGCCAGCAGTTTTGGAGGGGGCATTCAGTACTTC.